The TCR beta chain described here comes from a study of cytomegalovirus exposure and HLA in healthy donors. This clone was found once. CDR3 length: 12 residues. The J segment lost 8 bases and the V segment lost 4 bases, leaving 5 bases of the junction unmatched. From germline, CDR1 is LNHDA and CDR2 SQIVND (reference sequence). The primer mix had 60 Vbeta and 13 Jbeta primers. Generated by immunoSEQ multiplex PCR, the TCRdb table keeps only in-frame clones and is missing some. This table has around 220,000 clones, approximately 80% appearing once. This sequence was found in a girl between 5 and 17 years old in good health and CMV-seronegative. Sequenced input: PBMCs. The rearrangement joins TRBV19 to TRBJ2-7, with 7 bases that match TRBD1. The CDR3 DNA follows: TGTGCCAGTAGTACTTACAGGGGTAAGCAGTACTTC. Amino acids: CASSTYRGKQYF. Full variable domain (rest looked up from reference TRBV19 and TRBJ2-7): DGGITQSPKYLFRKEGQNVTLSCEQNLNHDAMYWYRQDPGQGLRLIYYSQIVNDFQKGDIAEGYSVSREKKESFPLTVTSAQKNPTAFYLCASSTYRGKQYFGPGTRLTVT.